The source of this TCR beta chain is a study of blood T cell repertoires in COVID-19. At the level of the study: Nucleic acid was either cDNA or gDNA, and it came from T cells, B-cell-depleted T cells, or PBMCs.

The participants were between roughly 18 and 100 years old and came from about two dozen US areas. Clinical history as reported by participants underpinned cohort assignment. This clone was counted a single time. Germline V CDR1 and CDR2: LGHDT, YNNKEL (reference sequence). Unmatched junction bases numbered 7, after V lost 3 bases and J lost 0 bases. This CDR3 has 16 residues. Assay used: immunoSEQ multiplex PCR; TCRdb lists only in-frame clones, some missing. The data contain more than 250,000 clones, around 88% of them singletons. This chain uses TRBV3-1 (or the pseudogene TRBV3-2) with TRBJ2-7; 8 bases match TRBD1. The clonotype originates from a woman in her thirties or forties with acute COVID-19. The sequenced sample was PBMCs or T cells enriched from blood (not recorded which). The CDR3 loop is CASSQLGQESSYEQYF. The CDR3 bases are TGTGCCAGCAGCCAGCTGGGACAGGAGAGCTCCTACGAGCAGTACTTC.